These T cell receptor beta chains were read from a single sample in a study of T cell responses to AZD1222 COVID-19 vaccine. Measured with immunoSEQ multiplex PCR; TCRdb has only the in-frame clones, and not every one. The sample gives tens of thousands of clones, just over 85% of which show up once; about a tenth is in the top ten. The source was peripheral blood, collected on day 0 of MenACWY control vaccination. The receptors originated from an adult in good health. Both conserved end residues are part of each CDR3. The D gene is left open where the match is weak. The size of a clone is reported for some rows only, either as once, few or many, or as a class for expanded clones.

j_call v_call clone_size d_call cdr3_aa cdr3_nt
TRBJ1-3 TRBV5-1 - TRBD1 CASSLGDRGVGNTIYF TGCGCCAGCAGCTTGGGGGACAGGGGAGTTGGAAACACCATATATTTT
TRBJ1-4 TRBV5-1 - - CASSLVGQMNEKLFF TGCGCCAGCAGCTTGGTCGGTCAGATGAATGAAAAACTGTTTTTT
TRBJ1-1 TRBV30 once - CAWSVGTPWEAFF TGTGCCTGGAGTGTAGGGACGCCGTGGGAGGCTTTCTTT
TRBJ1-2 TRBV25-1 - - CASSEVGAATSYGYTF TGTGCCAGCAGTGAAGTGGGGGCAGCCACCTCCTATGGCTACACCTTC
TRBJ2-7 TRBV7-2 - TRBD1 CASSPGTGAYEQYF TGTGCCAGCAGCCCGGGGACAGGGGCCTACGAGCAGTACTTC
TRBJ1-5 TRBV3-1/TRBV3-2 - - CASSQEGVMGQPQHF TGTGCCAGCAGCCAAGAGGGGGTGATGGGTCAGCCCCAGCATTTT
TRBJ1-3 TRBV5-6 - TRBD1 CASSAQGAYGNTIYF TGTGCCAGCAGCGCGCAGGGGGCATATGGAAACACCATATATTTT
TRBJ1-1 TRBV12-3/TRBV12-4 - - CASSFGQYTEAFF TGTGCCAGCAGTTTTGGGCAATACACTGAAGCTTTCTTT
TRBJ1-3 TRBV14 - TRBD1 CASSHTAGTGGVGNTIYF TGTGCCAGCAGCCACACCGCCGGGACAGGGGGCGTTGGAAACACCATATATTTT
TRBJ1-2 TRBV5-6 - - CASSLVPGSLLSGYTF TGTGCCAGCAGCTTGGTCCCGGGATCGCTCCTTTCTGGCTACACCTTC
TRBJ1-6 TRBV5-1 once - CASSLEGVRSYNSPLHF TGCGCCAGCAGCTTGGAAGGGGTCCGCTCCTATAATTCACCCCTCCACTTT
TRBJ2-5 TRBV10-3 - TRBD2 CAISEFSGGALETQYF TGTGCCATCAGTGAGTTTAGCGGGGGGGCTCTAGAGACCCAGTACTTC
TRBJ1-1 TRBV9 - - CASSVAPLGGTEAFF TGTGCCAGCAGCGTAGCTCCCCTAGGGGGGACTGAAGCTTTCTTT
TRBJ1-1 TRBV28 - - CASSLGPLNTEAFF TGTGCCAGCAGTTTAGGGCCGCTGAACACTGAAGCTTTCTTT
TRBJ1-2 TRBV19 - TRBD1 CASSPGQGSSNYGYTF TGTGCCAGTAGTCCAGGACAGGGGTCTTCCAACTATGGCTACACCTTC
TRBJ2-3 TRBV18 - - CASSPTTDTLKVPPDTQYF TGTGCCAGCTCACCAACAACGGACACCCTTAAGGTACCCCCAGATACGCAGTATTTT
TRBJ2-2 TRBV7-2 - TRBD2 CASSSKVQLSGGGELFF TGTGCCAGCAGCTCGAAGGTGCAGCTCTCGGGGGGCGGGGAGCTGTTTTTT
TRBJ1-4 TRBV30 - - CAWSELAGVGEKLFF TGTGCCTGGAGTGAGCTGGCAGGGGTAGGCGAAAAACTGTTTTTT
TRBJ1-1 TRBV19 once - CASSIQGLNTEAFF TGTGCCAGTAGTATACAGGGGTTGAACACTGAAGCTTTCTTT
TRBJ2-7 TRBV7-2 - TRBD2 CASSLLGRGAEQYF TGTGCCAGCAGCTTACTCGGGAGGGGCGCTGAGCAGTACTTC
TRBJ1-2 TRBV6-6 - - CASTRTKDGYTF TGTGCCAGCACCCGGACGAAGGATGGCTACACCTTC
TRBJ1-2 TRBV24-1 - - CATSSSGAENYGYTF TGTGCCACCAGTTCCTCAGGGGCGGAGAACTATGGCTACACCTTC
TRBJ1-1 TRBV6-5 - TRBD1 CASSTGDGGTEAFF TGTGCCAGCAGTACAGGGGACGGTGGCACTGAAGCTTTCTTT
TRBJ1-1 TRBV25-1 - - CASSEAGEGSTEAFF TGTGCCAGCAGTGAGGCGGGGGAGGGGAGCACTGAAGCTTTCTTT